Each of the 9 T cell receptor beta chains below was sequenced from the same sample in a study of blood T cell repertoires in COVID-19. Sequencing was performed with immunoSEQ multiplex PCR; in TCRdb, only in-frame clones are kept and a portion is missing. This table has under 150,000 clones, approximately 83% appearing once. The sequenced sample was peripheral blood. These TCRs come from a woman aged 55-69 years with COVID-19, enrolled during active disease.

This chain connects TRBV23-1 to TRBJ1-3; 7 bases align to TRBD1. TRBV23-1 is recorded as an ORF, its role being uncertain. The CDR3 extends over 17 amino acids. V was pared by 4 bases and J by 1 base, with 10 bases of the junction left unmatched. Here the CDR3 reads CASSLGDRFESGNTIYF. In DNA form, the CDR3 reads TGCGCCAGCAGTCTTGGGGACAGATTTGAGTCTGGAAACACCATATATTTT.

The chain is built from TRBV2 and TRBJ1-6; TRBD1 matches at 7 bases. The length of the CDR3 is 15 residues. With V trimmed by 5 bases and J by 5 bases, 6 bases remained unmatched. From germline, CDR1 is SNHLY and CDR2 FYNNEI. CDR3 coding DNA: TGTGCCAGCAGTAAACAGGGGTTGGATAATTCACCCCTCCACTTT. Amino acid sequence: CASSKQGLDNSPLHF. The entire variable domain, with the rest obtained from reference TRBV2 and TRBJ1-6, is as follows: EPEVTQTPSHQVTQMGQEVILRCVPISNHLYFYWYRQILGQKVEFLVSFYNNEISEKSEIFDDQFSVERPDGSNFTLKIRSTKLEDSAMYFCASSKQGLDNSPLHFGNGTRLTVT.

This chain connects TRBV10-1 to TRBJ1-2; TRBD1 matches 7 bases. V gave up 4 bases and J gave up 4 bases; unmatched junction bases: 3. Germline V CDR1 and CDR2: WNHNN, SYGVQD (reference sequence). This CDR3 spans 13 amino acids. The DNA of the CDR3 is TGCGCCAGCAGTGGGGACAGAGCCTATGGCTACACCTTC. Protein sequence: CASSGDRAYGYTF.

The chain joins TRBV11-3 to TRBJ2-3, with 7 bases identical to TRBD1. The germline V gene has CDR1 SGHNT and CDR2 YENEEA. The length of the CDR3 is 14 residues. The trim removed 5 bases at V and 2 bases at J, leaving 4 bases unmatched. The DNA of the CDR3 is TGTGCCAGCAGCCAAGGGACAGACACAGATACGCAGTATTTT. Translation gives CASSQGTDTDTQYF. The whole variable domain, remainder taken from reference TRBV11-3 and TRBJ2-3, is EAGVVQSPRYKIIEKKQPVAFWCNPISGHNTLYWYLQNLGQGPELLIRYENEEAVDDSQLPKDRFSAERLKGVDSTLKIQPAELGDSAVYLCASSQGTDTDTQYFGPGTRLTVL.

For the CDR3, the DNA is TGTGCCACCAGTGGCCAAGTAGCGGGGTCGAACACCGGGGAGCTGTTTTTT. Translation gives CATSGQVAGSNTGELFF. The rearrangement uses TRBV24-1 and TRBJ2-2; TRBD2 aligns across 8 bases. The CDR3 has 17 residues. Germline values: CDR1 KGHDR, CDR2 SFDVKD. The J segment lost 0 bases and the V segment lost 5 bases, leaving 7 bases of the junction unmatched.

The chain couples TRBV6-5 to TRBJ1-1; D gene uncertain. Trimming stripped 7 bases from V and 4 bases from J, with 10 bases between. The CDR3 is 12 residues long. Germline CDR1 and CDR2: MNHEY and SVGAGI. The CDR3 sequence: CASNPGGTEAFF. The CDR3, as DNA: TGTGCCAGCAACCCGGGAGGCACTGAAGCTTTCTTT.

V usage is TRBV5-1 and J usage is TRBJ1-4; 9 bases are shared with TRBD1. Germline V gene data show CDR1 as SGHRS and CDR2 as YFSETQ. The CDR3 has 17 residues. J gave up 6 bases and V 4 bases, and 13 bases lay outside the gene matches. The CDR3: CASSPGTGSLRDEKLFF. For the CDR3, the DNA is TGCGCCAGCAGCCCGGGGACAGGGTCCCTCCGTGATGAAAAACTGTTTTTT. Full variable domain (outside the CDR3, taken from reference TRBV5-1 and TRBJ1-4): KAGVTQTPRYLIKTRGQQVTLSCSPISGHRSVSWYQQTPGQGLQFLFEYFSETQRNKGNFPGRFSGRQFSNSRSEMNVSTLELGDSALYLCASSPGTGSLRDEKLFFGSGTQLSVL.

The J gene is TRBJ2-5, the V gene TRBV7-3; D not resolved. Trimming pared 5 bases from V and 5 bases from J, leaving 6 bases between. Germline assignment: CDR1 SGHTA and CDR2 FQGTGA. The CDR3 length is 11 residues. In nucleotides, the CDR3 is TGTGCCAGCAGCCCCTCGGAGACCCAGTACTTC. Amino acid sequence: CASSPSETQYF.

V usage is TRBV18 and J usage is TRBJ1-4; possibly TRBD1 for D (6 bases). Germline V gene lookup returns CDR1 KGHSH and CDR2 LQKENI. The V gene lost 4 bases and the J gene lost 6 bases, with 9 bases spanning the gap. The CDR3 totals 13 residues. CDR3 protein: CASSQSGDEKLFF. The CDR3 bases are TGTGCCAGCTCACAGTCAGGGGATGAAAAACTGTTTTTT.